The rows below give T cell receptor beta chains drawn from one sample of a study of CD8 T cells in Susac syndrome. Via MiXCR, TCRdb re-called the immunoSEQ multiplex PCR reads, giving one row per CDR3 protein. The sample holds nearly 25,000 distinct CDR3 sequences, 90% to 95% seen once. The source material was CD8+ T cells from PBMCs. The receptors derive from a human donor with Susac syndrome. Each CDR3 is given with its conserved first and last residue. A D gene is named only where the DNA matches it firmly. Only part of the rows carry a size: once, few, many, or a class if the clone is expanded.

cdr3_length | clone_size | d_call | j_call | v_call | cdr3_aa | cdr3_nt
13 | - | - | TRBJ2-7 | TRBV27 | CASSFSPAYEQYF | TGTGCCAGCAGTTTTTCCCCCGCCTACGAGCAGTACTTC
14 | - | - | TRBJ2-7 | TRBV12-3/TRBV12-4 | CASSLGLQGYEQYF | TGTGCCAGCAGTTTGGGTCTTCAGGGATACGAGCAGTACTTC
15 | once | TRBD2 | TRBJ2-1 | TRBV7-3 | CASSPTSGNYNEQFF | TGTGCCAGCAGCCCGACTAGCGGCAACTACAATGAGCAGTTCTTC
15 | - | TRBD1 | TRBJ2-3 | TRBV7-9 | CASSIGTGDRDTQYF | TGTGCCAGCAGCATAGGGACAGGGGACAGGGATACGCAGTATTTT
14 | - | - | TRBJ1-1 | TRBV6-5 | CASRVYVMNTEAFF | TGTGCCAGCAGGGTTTATGTGATGAACACTGAAGCTTTCTTT
13 | - | TRBD1 | TRBJ2-7 | TRBV9 | CASSVGQGGEQYF | TGTGCCAGCAGCGTGGGACAGGGCGGAGAGCAGTACTTC
14 | - | TRBD1 | TRBJ2-7 | TRBV30 | CAWGLGTGGSEQYF | TGTGCCTGGGGGCTCGGGACAGGGGGATCCGAGCAGTACTTC
14 | - | TRBD1 | TRBJ2-1 | TRBV28 | CASRSGTVYNEQFF | TGTGCCAGCAGATCCGGGACAGTCTACAATGAGCAGTTCTTC
15 | - | - | TRBJ1-1 | TRBV20-1 | CSASHWDTLNTEAFF | TGCAGTGCTTCCCATTGGGACACATTGAACACTGAAGCTTTCTTT
18 | - | TRBD1 | TRBJ2-6 | TRBV28 | CASSLFGTGFSGANVLTF | TGTGCCAGCAGTTTATTTGGGACAGGGTTCTCTGGGGCCAACGTCCTGACTTTC
14 | - | - | TRBJ2-1 | TRBV12-3/TRBV12-4 | CASSSFRGSNEQFF | TGTGCCAGCAGTTCGTTCCGGGGGAGCAATGAGCAGTTCTTC
18 | - | TRBD2 | TRBJ2-1 | TRBV7-9 | CASSWGLAGRSSYNEQFF | TGTGCCAGCAGCTGGGGACTAGCGGGGCGAAGCTCCTACAATGAGCAGTTCTTC
16 | - | - | TRBJ2-2 | TRBV7-3 | CASSRLAATNTGSCFF | -
13 | - | - | TRBJ2-7 | TRBV1 | CTSSPGTGDEQYF | TGCACCAGCAGTCCCGGGACAGGGGACGAGCAGTACTTC
13 | - | TRBD1 | TRBJ2-5 | TRBV19 | CASSTDREETQYF | TGTGCCAGTAGTACAGACAGGGAAGAGACCCAGTACTTC
13 | - | - | TRBJ1-2 | TRBV19 | CASSIRGARGYTF | TGTGCCAGTAGTATTCGGGGGGCGCGTGGCTACACCTTC
15 | - | - | TRBJ1-1 | TRBV19 | CASSIRDTWNTEAFF | TGTGCCAGTAGTATCAGGGACACTTGGAACACTGAAGCTTTCTTT
16 | - | - | TRBJ1-1 | TRBV7-9 | CASSLARGKANTEAFF | TGTGCCAGCAGCTTAGCCCGTGGGAAGGCGAACACTGAAGCTTTCTTT
15 | - | TRBD1 | TRBJ2-7 | TRBV28 | CASRSLGQGFYEQYF | TGTGCCAGCAGATCCCTGGGACAGGGTTTTTACGAGCAGTACTTC
15 | - | - | TRBJ2-7 | TRBV11-2 | CASSLEVGKNYEQYF | TGTGCCAGCAGCTTAGAGGTAGGCAAGAACTACGAGCAGTACTTC
15 | - | TRBD2 | TRBJ2-5 | TRBV30 | CAWSVGAAGGLTQYF | TGTGCCTGGAGTGTGGGGGCGGCGGGGGGCCTTACTCAGTACTTC
14 | - | - | TRBJ1-5 | TRBV13 | CASSSGQTDQPQHF | TGTGCCAGCAGCTCCGGACAGACAGATCAGCCCCAGCATTTT
13 | - | - | TRBJ1-1 | TRBV29-1 | CSALDSPNTEAFF | TGCAGCGCCTTAGACAGCCCTAACACTGAAGCTTTCTTT
13 | - | - | TRBJ1-1 | TRBV27 | CASSLYTNTEAFF | TGTGCCAGCAGTTTATACACGAACACTGAAGCTTTCTTT
12 | - | - | TRBJ2-7 | TRBV11-3 | CASSFPHYEQYF | TGTGCCAGCAGCTTCCCTCACTACGAGCAGTACTTC
15 | - | - | TRBJ1-1 | TRBV6-5 | CASSYEAIRHTEAFF | TGTGCCAGCAGTTACGAAGCGATAAGACACACTGAAGCTTTCTTT
13 | - | - | TRBJ1-5 | TRBV9 | CASSVGSNQPQHF | TGTGCCAGCAGCGTAGGGAGCAATCAGCCCCAGCATTTT
17 | - | TRBD1 | TRBJ1-6 | TRBV14 | CASSALPGGWGKSPLHF | TGTGCCAGCAGCGCCTTGCCAGGGGGCTGGGGAAAATCACCCCTCCACTTT
14 | - | TRBD1 | TRBJ2-7 | TRBV6-2/TRBV6-3 | CASIPRDRAYEQYF | TGTGCCAGCATACCCCGCGACAGGGCCTACGAGCAGTACTTC
20 | - | TRBD2 | TRBJ2-3 | TRBV12-3/TRBV12-4 | CASSLRDRGLAGEPTDTQYF | TGTGCCAGCAGTCTCCGGGACAGGGGACTAGCGGGGGAACCCACAGATACGCAGTATTTT
15 | - | - | TRBJ1-5 | TRBV7-2 | CASSLAGGGRQPQHF | TGTGCCAGCAGCTTAGCGGGCGGCGGCCGTCAGCCCCAGCATTTT
13 | - | - | TRBJ2-7 | TRBV21-1 | CASSKYREGEQYF | TGTGCCAGCAGCAAGTACAGGGAAGGCGAGCAGTACTTC
17 | - | - | TRBJ2-7 | TRBV18 | CASSPNGVAKSSYEQYF | TGTGCCAGCTCACCAAATGGTGTGGCCAAGAGCTCCTACGAGCAGTACTTC
17 | - | - | TRBJ2-6 | TRBV2 | CASSVGSTFSGANVLTF | TGTGCCAGCAGTGTAGGGTCCACTTTCTCTGGGGCCAACGTCCTGACTTTC
16 | - | - | TRBJ2-1 | TRBV5-6 | CASSGNARGVIREQFF | TGTGCCAGCAGCGGGAACGCGAGGGGAGTAATTCGTGAGCAGTTCTTC
13 | - | - | TRBJ1-1 | TRBV7-9 | CASSLVSGAEAFF | TGTGCCAGCAGCTTAGTATCGGGGGCTGAAGCTTTCTTT
14 | - | - | TRBJ1-2 | TRBV11-3 | CASSQEGHPFGYTF | TGTGCCAGCAGCCAGGAGGGCCACCCCTTTGGCTACACCTTC
15 | - | TRBD1 | TRBJ2-5 | TRBV28 | CASSLLGRGMETQYF | TGTGCCAGCAGTTTATTGGGCAGGGGGATGGAGACCCAGTACTTC
12 | - | - | TRBJ1-1 | TRBV2 | CASNRVATEAFF | TGTGCCAGTAACAGGGTGGCCACTGAAGCTTTCTTT
13 | - | - | TRBJ2-7 | TRBV13 | CASSLGQSYEQYF | TGTGCCAGCAGTCTGGGGCAGTCCTACGAGCAGTACTTC
12 | - | - | TRBJ2-2 | TRBV27 | CASSLGVGELFF | TGTGCCAGCAGTTTAGGAGTAGGGGAGCTGTTTTTT
14 | - | TRBD1 | TRBJ1-5 | TRBV12-3/TRBV12-4 | CASTVTGGNQPQHF | TGTGCCAGCACCGTTACAGGGGGCAATCAGCCCCAGCATTTT
11 | - | - | TRBJ2-1 | TRBV13 | CASSLVGEQFF | TGTGCCAGCAGCCTTGTGGGTGAGCAGTTCTTC
14 | - | TRBD1 | TRBJ2-7 | TRBV28 | CASTPLQGAYEQYF | TGTGCCAGCACTCCGCTACAGGGGGCCTACGAGCAGTACTTC
17 | - | - | TRBJ1-2 | TRBV14 | CASSQFGGFDEYYGYTF | TGTGCCAGCAGCCAATTTGGAGGGTTTGACGAATACTATGGCTACACCTTC
15 | - | - | TRBJ2-2 | TRBV5-1 | CASSPLRRDTGELFF | TGCGCCAGCAGCCCCCTCCGCAGGGACACCGGGGAGCTGTTTTTT
12 | - | TRBD2 | TRBJ2-7 | TRBV6-5 | CASVGGAYEQYF | TGTGCCAGCGTTGGGGGGGCCTACGAGCAGTACTTC